This T cell receptor beta chain comes out of a study of blood T cell repertoires in COVID-19. About the study: Donors in the United States, Italy and Spain gave samples during acute or convalescent COVID-19. Nucleic acid was either cDNA or gDNA, and it came from T cells, B-cell-depleted T cells, or PBMCs.

Original processing methods: Using reference gene primer amplification, nucleated cell counts were estimated. TCRdb keeps only in-frame clones here, not all; method: immunoSEQ multiplex PCR. D and trimming were read from the DNA, whereas the V and J calls and clone size are those reported in that table. The data hold about 260,000 clones, with approximately 90% observed a single time. The CDR3 has 14 amino acids. Looked up from germline, CDR1 is LGHNA and CDR2 is YNFKEQ. Trimming took off 4 bases at V and 7 bases at J, with 16 bases between the two ends. The sequence was obtained from a woman between 40 and 55 years old with acute or convalescent COVID-19. The chain carries TRBV4-2 and TRBJ1-1, with D hard to call. Material for sequencing was peripheral blood. CDR3 amino acids: CASSPLLQGSEAFF. In DNA, the CDR3 is TGTGCCAGCAGCCCCCTCCTGCAAGGGAGTGAAGCTTTCTTT.